Below are 13 T cell receptor beta chains sequenced from a single sample in a study of blood T cells in healthy people across ages. Combining a sample-barcoded 5' primer with a J-beta primer mix, a second PCR ran for about 6 to 12 cycles. TCRdb fed the 5' RACE reads into MiXCR, producing one record per CDR3 protein. The table records almost 800,000 distinct CDR3 sequences, more than 45% of them present only once. The sequenced sample was blood. Receptors originate from a man aged 25-45 years in good health.

The chain combines TRBV29-1 with TRBJ2-4, with D maybe TRBD2 (5 bases). CDR1 is SQVTM, CDR2 ANQGSEA, per germline. There are 14 residues in the CDR3. V was trimmed by 5 bases and J by 13 bases, leaving 24 bases between them. CDR3 protein: CSVQADQSSHEQYF. The CDR3 nucleotides are TGCAGCGTTCAAGCGGACCAGTCGAGTCATGAGCAGTACTTC.

In this sample, this clonotype turned up many times. V is TRBV25-1 and J is TRBJ2-2; 9 bases match TRBD1. This CDR3 spans 15 amino acids. With V trimmed by 2 bases and J by 4 bases, 2 bases remained unmatched. Germline V lookup: CDR1 MGHDK, CDR2 SYGVNS. For the CDR3, the DNA is TGTGCCAGCAGTGAAAGGACAGGGGTCACCGGGGAGCTGTTTTTT. Amino acid sequence: CASSERTGVTGELFF. The full variable domain, in which reference TRBV25-1 and TRBJ2-2 provide the parts outside the CDR3, is EADIYQTPRYLVIGTGKKITLECSQTMGHDKMYWYQQDPGMELHLIHYSYGVNSTEKGDLSSESTVSRIRTEHFPLTLESARPSHTSQYLCASSERTGVTGELFFGEGSRLTVL.

The rearrangement links TRBV20-1 to TRBJ2-3; D unclear. Germline V CDR1 and CDR2: DFQATT, SNEGSKA (reference sequence). The CDR3 consists of 13 residues. V gave up 6 bases and J gave up 8 bases, with 18 bases separating them. CDR3 sequence: CSAAPVEASTQYF. The CDR3 region has the DNA TGCAGTGCCGCCCCGGTCGAGGCGAGTACGCAGTATTTT.

The chain joins TRBV6-6 to TRBJ1-6; D unresolved. V was shortened by 6 bases and J by 5 bases, with 20 bases between the two germline ends. CDR1 MNHNY and CDR2 SVGAGI come from the germline V gene (reference sequence). The CDR3 sequence is 17 residues long. As DNA, the CDR3 is TGTGCCAGCAGCACCGGACTGGGCTATTCGGATAATTCACCCCTCCACTTT. This translates into CASSTGLGYSDNSPLHF.

This clonotype was counted at least ten times. This sequence joins TRBV20-1 and TRBJ2-7, with TRBD1 matching 9 bases. The J segment lost 5 bases and the V segment lost 2 bases, leaving 7 bases of the junction unmatched. Germline loops: CDR1 DFQATT, CDR2 SNEGSKA (reference sequence). This CDR3 comprises 14 residues. CDR3 sequence reads: CSARLGQGNNEQYF. As DNA, the CDR3 is TGCAGTGCTAGACTGGGACAGGGTAACAACGAGCAGTACTTC.

CDR3 residues: CASSDQYRFHEQYF. CDR3 nucleotide sequence: TGTGCCAGCAGTGATCAGTACAGGTTCCACGAGCAGTACTTC. This sequence joins TRBV25-1 and TRBJ2-7; D is perhaps TRBD1 (5 bases). From germline, CDR1 is MGHDK and CDR2 SYGVNS. CDR3 size: 14 residues. Between the trimmed V and J ends, which lost 3 bases and 5 bases, there was a span of 14 bases.

The chain links TRBV28 to TRBJ2-1; 7 nucleotides agree with TRBD2. Germline assignment: CDR1 MDHEN and CDR2 SYDVKM. The junction had 10 bases not matched to a gene; V was cut back by 8 bases and J by 6 bases. There are 14 residues in the CDR3. The CDR3 protein is CASDPPGGSNEQFF. In nucleotides, the CDR3 is TGTGCCAGCGATCCCCCGGGCGGGAGCAATGAGCAGTTCTTC.

The rearrangement joins TRBV20-1 to TRBJ2-1; tentatively, D is TRBD1 or TRBD2 (5 bases each). Germline V lookup: CDR1 DFQATT, CDR2 SNEGSKA (reference sequence). The V and J ends lost 0 bases and 3 bases respectively, with 9 bases between them. The CDR3 is made up of 14 amino acids. In DNA form, the CDR3 reads TGCAGTGCTAGAGATCGGGACGGCTACAATGAGCAGTTCTTC. This sequence encodes CSARDRDGYNEQFF.

As regards this clonotype: The junction departs from germline at one end; a sequencing error may be responsible. The chain uses TRBV20-1 and TRBJ2-3, with D perhaps matching TRBD2 (6 bases). Germline CDR1 and CDR2: DFQATT and SNEGSKA (reference sequence). The CDR3 is 14 amino acids. CDR3 loop: CSASLGGVEDTQYF. The DNA of the CDR3 is TGCAGCGCTAGCCTGGGGGGTGTAGAAGATACGCAGTATTTT.

The J gene is TRBJ2-5, the V gene TRBV7-2; D gene ambiguous. With 4 bases removed from V and 2 bases from J, the gap between germline ends came to 14 bases. The CDR3 is 15 residues long. From germline, CDR1 is SGHTA and CDR2 FQGNSA. This chain's CDR3 is CASSSSPSMQETQYF. Written as DNA, the CDR3 is TGTGCCAGCAGCTCCTCCCCGTCGATGCAAGAGACCCAGTACTTC. The full variable domain, in which reference TRBV7-2 and TRBJ2-5 provide the parts outside the CDR3, is GAGVSQSPSNKVTEKGKDVELRCDPISGHTALYWYRQSLGQGLEFLIYFQGNSAPDKSGLPSDRFSAERTGGSVSTLTIQRTQQEDSAVYLCASSSSPSMQETQYFGPGTRLLVL.

This clonotype was counted only a few times. The chain links TRBV2 to TRBJ1-2; D unresolved. V was cut by 8 bases and J by 4 bases, with 11 bases left in between. CDR3 size: 12 residues. Per germline, CDR1 SNHLY and CDR2 FYNNEI. For the CDR3, the DNA is TGTGCCAGCTTCGGCAGGAGCTATGGCTACACCTTC. It translates to CASFGRSYGYTF.

The chain is built from TRBV5-1 and TRBJ2-1, with D unclear. CDR3 length: 16 residues. CDR1 and CDR2 (germline): SGHRS, YFSETQ. The V end was cut by 0 bases, the J end by 0 bases, with 10 bases between. DNA for the CDR3: TGCGCCAGCAGCTTGGCTGGGCATAGCTCCTACAATGAGCAGTTCTTC. It encodes CASSLAGHSSYNEQFF.

This clonotype was counted at least ten times. The CDR3 sequence: CASNNRGPDTQYF. As DNA, the CDR3 is TGTGCCAGCAATAACAGGGGTCCAGATACGCAGTATTTT. The rearrangement joins TRBV27 to TRBJ2-3; 7 nucleotides align to TRBD1. The trim removed 7 bases at V and 4 bases at J, leaving 5 bases unmatched. CDR3 size: 13 residues. Germline CDR1 and CDR2: MNHEY and SMNVEV (reference sequence).